The 9 T cell receptor beta chains below come from one sample, sequenced in a study of CD8+ T cells in alopecia areata. Reverse transcription of extracted RNA yielded cDNA, which provided the sequencing template. Repertoires were generated with immunoSEQ multiplex PCR, while TCRdb's copy carries only in-frame clones and drops some. Here the sample spans around 35,000 clones, less than 70% being singletons. Material: NKG2D-high CD8+ T cells sorted from blood. The receptors were sampled from a human donor with alopecia areata.

The chain is built from TRBV27 and TRBJ2-3, with a possible D match to TRBD1 (6 bases). The CDR3 runs 15 residues. From germline, CDR1 is MNHEY and CDR2 SMNVEV (reference sequence). V lost 5 bases and J 6 bases, leaving 18 bases between the germline ends. The chain's CDR3 is CASSHQGAGADTQYF. CDR3 coding DNA: TGTGCCAGCAGTCACCAAGGGGCAGGGGCGGATACGCAGTATTTT.

The rearrangement links TRBV29-1 to TRBJ1-2; TRBD1 is a possible D gene (5 bases). The germline CDR1 and CDR2 sequences are SQVTM and ANQGSEA. The length of the CDR3 is 16 residues. The V end lost 5 bases, the J end lost 8 bases, and 27 bases lay between the germline ends. The CDR3 region is CSVQYVINPGPYGYTF. CDR3 nucleotides: TGCAGCGTTCAATACGTCATAAACCCAGGGCCCTACGGCTACACCTTC.

This clone was counted a single time. The DNA for the CDR3 is TGCGCCAGCAGCCAAGACCCAGGGCCGAAGGAGACCCAGTACTTC. It yields the protein CASSQDPGPKETQYF. J is TRBJ2-5 and V is TRBV4-3; possibly TRBD1 for D (5 bases). The CDR3 spans 15 residues. The germline gives CDR1 LGHNA, CDR2 YSLEER. Trimming left V 0 bases short and J 5 bases short, with 13 bases between.

The rearrangement uses TRBV2 and TRBJ2-1; 7 bases align to TRBD2. V gave up 11 bases and J gave up 7 bases; unmatched junction bases: 14. Germline V gene sequence: CDR1 SNHLY, CDR2 FYNNEI. The CDR3 has 14 residues. The CDR3 bases are TGTGCCTCCGGCGGACTAGTGCTTTTGAATGAGCAGTTCTTC. Protein sequence: CASGGLVLLNEQFF.

The rearrangement joins TRBV30 to TRBJ2-1; D is perhaps TRBD1 or TRBD2 (5 bases each). V gave up 7 bases and J gave up 9 bases, with 13 bases separating them. This CDR3 has 11 residues. Germline lookup yields CDR1 GTSNPN and CDR2 SVGIG (reference sequence). The CDR3 nucleotides are TGTGCCTTTTCCCCGGGGACTGAGCAGTTCTTC. Amino acids: CAFSPGTEQFF. Full variable domain (rest looked up from reference TRBV30 and TRBJ2-1): SQTIHQWPATLVQPVGSPLSLECTVEGTSNPNLYWYRQAAGRGLQLLFYSVGIGQISSEVPQNLSASRPQDRQFILSSKKLLLSDSGFYLCAFSPGTEQFFGPGTRLTVL.

V gene TRBV9 combines with J gene TRBJ2-2, with D hard to call. The germline gives CDR1 SGDLS, CDR2 YYNGEE. CDR3 length: 14 residues. The V end was cut by 0 bases, the J end by 5 bases, with 8 bases between. The CDR3 sequence is CASSVAIATGELFF. The CDR3 nucleotides read TGTGCCAGCAGCGTAGCCATCGCTACCGGGGAGCTGTTTTTT. The variable domain in full, completed from reference TRBV9 and TRBJ2-2, reads DSGVTQTPKHLITATGQRVTLRCSPRSGDLSVYWYQQSLDQGLQFLIQYYNGEERAKGNILERFSAQQFPDLHSELNLSSLELGDSALYFCASSVAIATGELFFGEGSRLTVL.

The chain couples TRBV23-1 to TRBJ2-2, with 11 bases aligning to TRBD2. TRBV23-1 is an ORF, with its function uncertain. J was trimmed by 7 bases and V by 3 bases; bases with no gene match: 7. There are 16 residues in the CDR3. CDR3 sequence: CASSHPGLAANGELFF. Here the CDR3 DNA reads TGCGCCAGCAGTCACCCGGGACTAGCGGCTAACGGGGAGCTGTTTTTT.

This rearrangement joins TRBV10-3 to TRBJ1-2, with TRBD1 matching over 10 bases. Germline CDR1 and CDR2: ENHRY and SYGVKD. CDR3 size: 15 residues. The V gene end was trimmed by 0 bases and the J gene end by 7 bases; junction bases not matched to a gene: 5. CDR3 loop: CAISESPGQGPGYTF. The CDR3 DNA sequence: TGTGCCATCAGTGAGTCTCCGGGACAGGGGCCTGGCTACACCTTC.

The chain combines TRBV5-1 with TRBJ2-7; D might be TRBD1 (5 bases). Trimming left V 2 bases short and J 2 bases short, with 8 bases between. Germline CDR1 is SGHRS and CDR2 is YFSETQ. The CDR3 sequence is 13 residues long. CDR3 nucleotides: TGCGCCAGCAGCTTCGGCAGGGCCTACGAGCAGTACTTC. Its translation: CASSFGRAYEQYF. Complete variable domain (other parts from reference TRBV5-1 and TRBJ2-7): KAGVTQTPRYLIKTRGQQVTLSCSPISGHRSVSWYQQTPGQGLQFLFEYFSETQRNKGNFPGRFSGRQFSNSRSEMNVSTLELGDSALYLCASSFGRAYEQYFGPGTRLTVT.